A selection of T cell receptor beta chains follows, all from one sample in a study of T cells in Graves' hyperthyroidism and ophthalmopathy. MiXCR was run by TCRdb on the multiplex PCR reads, yielding one entry per CDR3 protein. The sample lists under 350,000 distinct CDR3 sequences, approximately 13% seen once, with roughly 35% in the top ten. The sequencing sample was made of blood. The receptors derive from a woman aged 40-49 years with Graves' ophthalmopathy. CDR3s include the opening cysteine and the closing phenylalanine or tryptophan. The order of the fields is J gene, clone size, V gene, D gene, CDR3 DNA, CDR3 protein. The D gene is left open where the match is weak. Not all rows give a size; the values are once, few, many and, for expanded clones, a class.

TRBJ1-2,many,TRBV20-1,TRBD1,TGCAGTGCTAGAATGACAGGGTACGGCTATGGCTACACCTTC,CSARMTGYGYGYTF
TRBJ2-2,many,TRBV7-8,-,TGTGCCAGCAGCTTAATGATGCAGGCCGGGGAGCTGTTTTTT,CASSLMMQAGELFF
TRBJ2-7,-,TRBV30,-,TGTGCCTGGAGTGTACAGTCGGGGCACAGATCTAGCGAGCAGTACTTC,CAWSVQSGHRSSEQYF
TRBJ1-2,many,TRBV6-1,-,TGTGCCAGCAGAACGCAGGGATCCCATGGCTACACCTTC,CASRTQGSHGYTF
TRBJ2-1,many,TRBV5-1,-,TGCGCCAGCAGCTTGGTTCCGGAGTACAATGAGCAGTTCTTC,CASSLVPEYNEQFF
TRBJ2-2,-,TRBV6-1,TRBD2,TGTGCCAGCAGAGGAGGGAGGGCCGGCGGGGAGCTGTTTTTT,CASRGGRAGGELFF
TRBJ2-7,-,TRBV18,-,TGTGCCAGCTCTAAAAATAACAGGGGAGGGAACGAGCAGTACTTC,CASSKNNRGGNEQYF
TRBJ1-3,few,TRBV10-3,-,TGTGCCATCGGGACAACAAGGACCGTAGGGGACACCATATATTTT,CAIGTTRTVGDTIYF
TRBJ2-7,-,TRBV29-1,-,TGCAGCGCAGGACGGACCTCCTACGAGCAGTACTTC,CSAGRTSYEQYF
TRBJ2-5,-,TRBV4-1,-,TGCGCCAGCAGCCAAGGTTGGCGGTCAGAGACCCAGTACTTC,CASSQGWRSETQYF
TRBJ1-1,many,TRBV19,-,TGTGCCAGTACTCGGCGACAGATGAACACTGAAGCTTTCTTT,CASTRRQMNTEAFF
TRBJ2-1,many,TRBV29-1,TRBD2,TGCAGCGTCGGACTAGCGACAACCTACAATGAGCAGTTCTTC,CSVGLATTYNEQFF
TRBJ1-2,many,TRBV20-1,TRBD1,TGCAGTGCTACGACAGGGCAGGCTAACTATGGCTACACCTTC,CSATTGQANYGYTF
TRBJ2-7,many,TRBV20-1,TRBD1,TGCAGTGCTAAAACGCAGGGGGCTACGGCCTACGAGCAGTACTTC,CSAKTQGATAYEQYF
TRBJ2-7,few,TRBV5-1,-,TGCGCCAGCAGCTTGGCCCAGTTCTACGAGCAGTACTTC,CASSLAQFYEQYF
TRBJ2-5,many,TRBV28,TRBD1,TGTGCCAGCAGTCAACCGGGACAGGGTCTACTTGGTTGGGAGACCCAGTACTTC,CASSQPGQGLLGWETQYF
TRBJ1-1,few,TRBV7-2,-,TGTGCCAGCAGCTTAACCCGGGGGGGGTATGAGGGGGATTTCTTT,CASSLTRGGYEGDFF
TRBJ2-7,many,TRBV2,-,TGTGCCAGCAGCGCAGGGCCCTACGAGCAGTACTTC,CASSAGPYEQYF
TRBJ1-5,-,TRBV7-2,-,TGTGCCAGCAGCTCCGAAGCCGGACTGCCATCAACCCAGCATTTT,CASSSEAGLPSTQHF
TRBJ2-7,many,TRBV7-9,TRBD1,TGTGCCAGCAGCCGACCGGGACAGGGAACGAACGAGCAGTACTTC,CASSRPGQGTNEQYF
TRBJ2-7,many,TRBV12-3/TRBV12-4,TRBD2,TGTGCCAGCAGTTTCAGCCAGGGAGGGTACGAGCAGTACTTC,CASSFSQGGYEQYF
TRBJ1-1,few,TRBV5-1,-,TGCGCCAGCAGCACGGAGGCGAAGAACACTGAAGCTTTCTTT,CASSTEAKNTEAFF
TRBJ1-4,few,TRBV6-1,-,TGTGCCAGCAGCGGAGGGTCAAATGAAAAACTGTTTTTT,CASSGGSNEKLFF
TRBJ1-1,many,TRBV11-1,TRBD1,TGTGCCAGCAGCAATGACAGGGAGAACACTGAAGCTTTCTTT,CASSNDRENTEAFF
TRBJ2-3,many,TRBV7-2,-,TGTGCCAGCAGCAATGGAGGGGGTGCAGATACGCAGTATTTT,CASSNGGGADTQYF
TRBJ1-4,many,TRBV28,TRBD1,TGTGCCAGCAGTTCACTCCTCTTGGACAGGGGAGGTGAAAAACTGTTTTTT,CASSSLLLDRGGEKLFF
TRBJ2-7,many,TRBV10-3,TRBD2,TGTGCCACCAGAAACGATCCGACTAATAGCGGGGGGGCCCGGGAGCAGTACTTC,CATRNDPTNSGGAREQYF
TRBJ2-5,-,TRBV7-9,TRBD2,TGTGCCAGCAGCCACCAGCCGGGGAGGGGACAAGAGACCCAGTACTTC,CASSHQPGRGQETQYF
TRBJ2-7,many,TRBV20-1,TRBD1,TGCAGTGCTAACCGTCCGGACAGGGGGAGCTCCTACGAGCAGTACTTC,CSANRPDRGSSYEQYF
TRBJ1-1,many,TRBV6-1,TRBD1,TGTGCCAGCAGTTATGGCAGGGGGTATACTGAAGCTTTCTTT,CASSYGRGYTEAFF
TRBJ2-6,few,TRBV10-2,-,TGCGCCAGCAGTGCCCCGGTGGCGGGAAAGCCTGGGGCCAACGTCCTGACTTTC,CASSAPVAGKPGANVLTF
TRBJ2-7,many,TRBV6-1,-,TGTGCCAGCAGTGAGCCCGAGCACAGGAGCTCCTACGAGCAGTACTTC,CASSEPEHRSSYEQYF
TRBJ1-3,-,TRBV5-6,-,TGTGCCAGCAGAGCGGGACGGAGCTCTGGAAACACCATATATTTT,CASRAGRSSGNTIYF
TRBJ1-5,few,TRBV5-6,TRBD1,TGTGCCAGCAGCGTGATGACAGGGGGCCTCAATCAGCCCCAGCATTTT,CASSVMTGGLNQPQHF
TRBJ2-1,-,TRBV12-3/TRBV12-4,-,TGTGCCAGCAGTTTAGCGGGGGGGCCTCGTTACAATGAGCAGTTCTTC,CASSLAGGPRYNEQFF
TRBJ1-5,many,TRBV6-1,-,TGTGCCAGCACCTTTCGGGCAGGGGATCATCAGCCCCAGCATTTT,CASTFRAGDHQPQHF
TRBJ2-1,many,TRBV7-8,-,TGTGCCAGCAGCTTAATTGGAGGGTTTAAGTTCAATGAGCAGTTCTTC,CASSLIGGFKFNEQFF
TRBJ2-5,many,TRBV28,TRBD1,TGTGCCACCAATCACAGGGGTAGAGAGACCCAGTACTTC,CATNHRGRETQYF
TRBJ2-5,many,TRBV7-2,TRBD2,TGTGCCAGCAGCCCAGCTAGCGGCTTACTCCAAGAGACCCAGTACTTC,CASSPASGLLQETQYF
TRBJ2-3,many,TRBV29-1,-,TGCAGCGTTGAGAGACTAGATACGCAGTATTTT,CSVERLDTQYF
TRBJ2-7,few,TRBV20-1,TRBD2,TGCAGTGCTAGAGATTCGGCCGGGCCTCTAGCGGGAGGTTACGAGCAGTACTTC,CSARDSAGPLAGGYEQYF
TRBJ2-7,many,TRBV20-1,TRBD1,TGCAGTATACACGGACAGGCAAGTGTCGAGCAGTACTTC,CSIHGQASVEQYF
TRBJ2-3,-,TRBV19,-,TGTGCCAGTAGTATATCTTCAGACACAGATACGCAGTATTTT,CASSISSDTDTQYF
TRBJ2-7,-,TRBV7-6,TRBD2,TGTGCCAGCAGCGCTAGCGGGTCATCCTACGAGCAGTACTTC,CASSASGSSYEQYF